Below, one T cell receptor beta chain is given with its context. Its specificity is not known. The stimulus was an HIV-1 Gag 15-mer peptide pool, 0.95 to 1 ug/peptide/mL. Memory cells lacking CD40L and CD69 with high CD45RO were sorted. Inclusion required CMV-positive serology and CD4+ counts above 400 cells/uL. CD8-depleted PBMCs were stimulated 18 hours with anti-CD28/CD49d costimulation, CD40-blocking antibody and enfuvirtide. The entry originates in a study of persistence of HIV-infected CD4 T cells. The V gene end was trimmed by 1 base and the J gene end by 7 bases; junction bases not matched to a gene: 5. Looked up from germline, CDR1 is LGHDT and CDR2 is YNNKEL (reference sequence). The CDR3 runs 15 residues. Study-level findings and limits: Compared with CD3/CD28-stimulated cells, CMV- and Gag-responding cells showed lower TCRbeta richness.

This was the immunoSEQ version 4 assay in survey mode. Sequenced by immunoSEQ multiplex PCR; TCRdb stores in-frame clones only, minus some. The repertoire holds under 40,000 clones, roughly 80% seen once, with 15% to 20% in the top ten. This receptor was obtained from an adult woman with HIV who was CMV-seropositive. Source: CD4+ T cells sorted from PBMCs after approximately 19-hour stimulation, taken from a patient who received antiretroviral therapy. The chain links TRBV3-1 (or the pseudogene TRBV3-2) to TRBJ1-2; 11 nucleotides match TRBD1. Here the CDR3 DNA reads TGTGCCAGCAGCCAAGGGACAGGGGGCGGTTCTGGCTACACCTTC. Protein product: CASSQGTGGGSGYTF.